A selection of T cell receptor beta chains follows, all from one sample in a study of T cells expressing NK-cell markers. TCRdb re-called the 5' RACE reads and catalogs CDR3 proteins one per entry, DNA excluded. In total, the table holds about half a million distinct CDR3 sequences. Sequencing input: blood T cells: a sorted CD56 or NKG2C T cell subset, CD4+ or CD8+ T cells, or bulk PBMC T cells (not recorded which). Receptors were obtained from a woman in her 50s in good health. Both conserved end residues are part of each CDR3. Each record gives: CDR3 length, V gene, J gene, CDR3 protein.

12,TRBV12-3/TRBV12-4,TRBJ1-3,CASSFRVGTIYF
13,TRBV14,TRBJ2-5,CASSQDRVQTQYF
15,TRBV18,TRBJ2-1,CASSPFTGSYNEQFF
18,TRBV3-1,TRBJ2-1,CASSQAGTPLGVRGEQFF
15,TRBV5-5,TRBJ2-7,CASSPWASGSYEQYF
14,TRBV29-1,TRBJ2-3,CSVGSRDPTDTQYF
15,TRBV9,TRBJ2-3,CASSPRGSGTDTQYF
13,TRBV12-3/TRBV12-4,TRBJ2-7,CASRALAGAPRHF
20,TRBV15,TRBJ2-3,CATSRDLFGRGPAITDTQYF
13,TRBV20-1,TRBJ1-2,CSAREGGSYGYTF
17,TRBV12-3/TRBV12-4,TRBJ2-5,CASILAVTGGAGETQYF
16,TRBV11-2,TRBJ2-3,CASSVPRGRGTDTQYF
13,TRBV27,TRBJ2-7,CASRRGTNYEQYF
19,TRBV6-6,TRBJ2-2,CASSRRAGGAIESTGELFF
12,TRBV12-3/TRBV12-4,TRBJ2-7,CASGPFRDEQYF
14,TRBV5-6,TRBJ2-7,CASSLYRTYDKQYF
16,TRBV15,TRBJ2-2,CATSRPQGLNTGELFF
11,TRBV4-1,TRBJ2-1,CASSQDRKQFF
15,TRBV12-3/TRBV12-4,TRBJ1-1,CASTPSGTGGTEAFF
15,TRBV12-3/TRBV12-4,TRBJ2-1,CASSLVGGPNNEQFF
11,TRBV25-1,TRBJ2-4,CASSESTRQYF
12,TRBV27,TRBJ1-5,CASSTAGAPQHF
16,TRBV16,TRBJ1-6,CASSHQSRDYNSPLHF
17,TRBV5-1,TRBJ2-1,CASSLGLAGGQLNEQFF
16,TRBV3-1,TRBJ2-1,CASSQDPGTRANEQFF
12,TRBV20-1,TRBJ2-3,CSTPTVGDTQYF
15,TRBV10-3,TRBJ1-6,CAISESGAVHSPLHF
18,TRBV18,TRBJ2-3,CASSPPVQDPSSTDTQYF
14,TRBV3-1,TRBJ2-4,CASSQDLVGDVQYF
14,TRBV24-1,TRBJ2-1,CATSRGVREDEQFF
13,TRBV7-6,TRBJ2-1,CASRDREFDEQFF
15,TRBV29-1,TRBJ2-3,CSVETRRESTDTQYF
12,TRBV11-3,TRBJ1-1,CASSLTGVKAFF
13,TRBV5-6,TRBJ2-3,CASSAPTSGREYF
17,TRBV7-8,TRBJ1-6,CASSLAVLGGVGSPLHF
15,TRBV18,TRBJ2-1,CASSPRDIHDSQQFF
16,TRBV18,TRBJ2-1,CASSPRGGRAMNEQFF
14,TRBV5-1,TRBJ2-3,CASSPTRSTDTQYF
17,TRBV27,TRBJ2-7,CASSPRTSGRAFYEQYF
13,TRBV29-1,TRBJ1-2,CSGRTGPNYGYTF
18,TRBV24-1,TRBJ1-5,CATTMDRGERLSNQPQHF
15,TRBV3-1,TRBJ2-1,CASSPTGVAYNEQFF
16,TRBV3-1,TRBJ2-2,CASSRRGVDGLGELFF
15,TRBV7-6,TRBJ2-3,CASSLAPGFTDTQYF
20,TRBV10-3,TRBJ2-3,CAISELRLAATETSTDTQYF
14,TRBV24-1,TRBJ2-1,CATGGTTSYNEQFF
15,TRBV5-6,TRBJ1-3,CASSFGPVSGNTIYF
16,TRBV5-1,TRBJ2-3,CASSFAGGPGTDTQYF
15,TRBV27,TRBJ2-2,CASSPHLKNTGELFF
13,TRBV3-1,TRBJ2-7,CASSRGEGYEQYF
12,TRBV5-4,TRBJ1-1,CASSFIASEAFF